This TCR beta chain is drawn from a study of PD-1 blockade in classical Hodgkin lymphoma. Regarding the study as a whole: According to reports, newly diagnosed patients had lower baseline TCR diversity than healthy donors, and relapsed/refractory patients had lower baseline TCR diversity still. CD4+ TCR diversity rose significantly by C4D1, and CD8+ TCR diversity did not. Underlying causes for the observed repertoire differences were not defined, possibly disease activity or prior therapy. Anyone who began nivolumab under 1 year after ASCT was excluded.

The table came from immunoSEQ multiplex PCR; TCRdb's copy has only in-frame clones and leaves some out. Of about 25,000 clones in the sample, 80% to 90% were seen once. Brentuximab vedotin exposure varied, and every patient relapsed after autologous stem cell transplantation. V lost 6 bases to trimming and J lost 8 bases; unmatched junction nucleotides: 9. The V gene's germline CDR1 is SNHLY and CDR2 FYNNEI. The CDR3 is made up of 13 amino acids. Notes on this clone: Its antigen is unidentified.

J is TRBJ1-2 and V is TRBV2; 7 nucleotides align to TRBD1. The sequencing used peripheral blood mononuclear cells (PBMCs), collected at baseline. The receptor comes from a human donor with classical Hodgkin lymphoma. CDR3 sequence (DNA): TGTGCCAGCAGCCGAGACAGGGCATTCGGCTACACCTTC. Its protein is CASSRDRAFGYTF.